One sample yielded the 10 T cell receptor beta chains listed below, sequenced in a study of blood T cell repertoires in COVID-19. Here immunoSEQ multiplex PCR was the method, and the copy in TCRdb shows in-frame clones only, minus some. The repertoire holds 200,000 to 250,000 clones, with 70% to 90% as singletons. The sequencing input was peripheral blood. The receptors were gathered from a man in his fifties or sixties with acute or convalescent COVID-19.

The rearrangement joins TRBV7-6 to TRBJ2-5; 12 nucleotides match TRBD2. The V and J ends lost 1 base and 4 bases, in that order; junction bases with no gene match: 7. The germline gives CDR1 SGHVS, CDR2 FNYEAQ. The CDR3 covers 17 residues. The CDR3 here is CASSLGLAGAPGETQYF. The CDR3 DNA follows: TGTGCCAGCAGCTTAGGACTAGCGGGGGCCCCGGGAGAGACCCAGTACTTC.

The V and J genes are TRBV7-2 and TRBJ1-2, with D maybe TRBD1 (5 bases). The ends were cut back, 4 bases at V and 0 bases at J, with 9 bases in the middle. In germline, CDR1 is SGHTA, CDR2 FQGNSA. The CDR3 has 14 amino acids. This CDR3 reads CASSWTDTNYGYTF. The CDR3 DNA follows: TGTGCCAGCAGCTGGACGGACACTAACTATGGCTACACCTTC. Using reference TRBV7-2 and TRBJ1-2 for the parts outside the CDR3, the full variable domain is GAGVSQSPSNKVTEKGKDVELRCDPISGHTALYWYRQSLGQGLEFLIYFQGNSAPDKSGLPSDRFSAERTGGSVSTLTIQRTQQEDSAVYLCASSWTDTNYGYTFGSGTRLTVV.

This chain joins TRBV9 and TRBJ2-5, with D tentatively TRBD2 (7 bases). This CDR3 is 17 amino acids long. Germline CDR1 SGDLS, CDR2 YYNGEE. V shed 0 bases and J shed 5 bases, with 20 bases lying between them. The CDR3 loop is CASSVATRGGNRETQYF. The CDR3 region has the DNA TGTGCCAGCAGCGTAGCTACGAGGGGGGGCAATCGGGAGACCCAGTACTTC. The full variable domain, with the rest looked up from reference TRBV9 and TRBJ2-5, is DSGVTQTPKHLITATGQRVTLRCSPRSGDLSVYWYQQSLDQGLQFLIQYYNGEERAKGNILERFSAQQFPDLHSELNLSSLELGDSALYFCASSVATRGGNRETQYFGPGTRLLVL.

CDR3 DNA: TGTGCCAGCAGCGCCGGGGGGCCCTCTTCCTACAATGAGCAGTTCTTC. It encodes CASSAGGPSSYNEQFF. The chain employs TRBV7-9 and TRBJ2-1; a weak D match, TRBD2 (7 bases). This CDR3 region has 16 residues. V was cut by 5 bases and J by 1 base, with 15 bases left in between. CDR1 SEHNR and CDR2 FQNEAQ come from the germline V gene (reference sequence).

The chain is built from TRBV6-2 or TRBV6-3 and TRBJ1-2, with unresolved D. The CDR3 runs 13 residues. Germline-derived CDR1 and CDR2 are MNHEY and SVGEGT. V lost 5 bases, J lost 5 bases, and 12 bases lay in between. In DNA, the CDR3 is TGTGCCAGCAGTCTCGACGGGGTATATGGCTACACCTTC. This encodes CASSLDGVYGYTF.

The rearrangement links TRBV18 to TRBJ2-5, with 14 nucleotides matching TRBD2. CDR3 length equals 20 residues. The germline V gene encodes CDR1 KGHSH and CDR2 LQKENI. The junction had 13 bases not matched to a gene; V was cut back by 3 bases and J by 1 base. CDR3 loop: CASSPPPGLAGGEGQETQYF. CDR3 bases: TGTGCCAGCTCACCCCCCCCAGGACTAGCGGGGGGAGAGGGCCAAGAGACCCAGTACTTC.

The CDR3 DNA follows: TGTGCCAGCAGCCCCGGGACAGGAAGGGTGGGGAGTGAGCAGTTCTTC. Its protein product is CASSPGTGRVGSEQFF. J is TRBJ2-1 and V is TRBV7-3, with 8 bases that match TRBD1. The CDR3 sequence is 16 residues long. Germline loops: CDR1 SGHTA, CDR2 FQGTGA. Trimming removed 5 bases from V and 9 bases from J; junction bases left unmatched: 15.

V usage is TRBV5-6 and J usage is TRBJ2-2; 7 bases line up with TRBD1. The CDR3 has 14 residues. Per the germline V gene, CDR1 is SGHDT and CDR2 is YYEEEE. Trimming cost V 6 bases and J 3 bases; bases outside gene matches: 5. CDR3 sequence (DNA): TGTGCCAGCACGGGACAGAGGGACACCGGGGAGCTGTTTTTT. This gives the protein CASTGQRDTGELFF.

This chain joins TRBV7-9 and TRBJ2-5; TRBD2 aligns across 8 bases. With V trimmed by 5 bases and J by 0 bases, 5 bases remained unmatched. Germline V gives CDR1 SEHNR, CDR2 FQNEAQ (reference sequence). CDR3 length: 15 residues. CDR3 amino acids: CASSPPGLDQETQYF. For the CDR3, the DNA is TGTGCCAGCAGCCCCCCGGGACTAGACCAAGAGACCCAGTACTTC.

The V gene is TRBV7-2, the J gene TRBJ2-5, with D perhaps matching TRBD2 (6 bases). Trimming removed 6 bases at V and 2 bases at J, with 13 bases between. Germline V CDR1 and CDR2: SGHTA, FQGNSA. The CDR3 totals 14 residues. This CDR3 is CASSRDWKQETQYF. The CDR3 bases are TGTGCCAGCAGTCGGGACTGGAAACAAGAGACCCAGTACTTC.